Each of the 5 T cell receptor beta chains below was sequenced from the same sample in a study of blood T cell repertoires in COVID-19. The assay was immunoSEQ multiplex PCR, and TCRdb's table has in-frame clones only and misses some. The data show more than 350,000 clones, with around nine tenths seen just once and 1.4% held by the top ten. Sequences were obtained from PBMCs or T cells enriched from blood (not recorded which). These receptors were taken from a woman between 18 and 30 years old who had been exposed to COVID-19.

The chain is built from TRBV27 and TRBJ2-2; 8 bases agree with TRBD1. The CDR3 is 16 amino acids. The V gene end was trimmed by 1 base and the J gene end by 1 base; junction bases not matched to a gene: 2. Looked up from germline, CDR1 is MNHEY and CDR2 is SMNVEV (reference sequence). The CDR3 reads CASSLYGQGNTGELFF. The DNA of the CDR3 is TGTGCCAGCAGTTTATACGGACAGGGGAACACCGGGGAGCTGTTTTTT.

This sequence joins TRBV20-1 and TRBJ2-7; 7 nucleotides agree with TRBD1. The CDR3 runs to 13 residues. CDR1 is DFQATT and CDR2 is SNEGSKA in the germline V gene (reference sequence). The V segment lost 3 bases and the J segment 5 bases; nucleotides outside the gene matches: 7. The CDR3 protein is CSASDQGDHEQYF. The DNA of the CDR3 is TGCAGTGCTAGTGACCAGGGGGACCACGAGCAGTACTTC.

The rearrangement uses TRBV5-1 and TRBJ2-6; D perhaps matches TRBD1 (6 bases). Between the trimmed V and J ends, which lost 3 bases and 0 bases, there was a span of 16 bases. CDR1 and CDR2 (germline): SGHRS, YFSETQ. There are 18 residues in the CDR3. CDR3: CASSSTGLPGSGANVLTF. DNA of the CDR3: TGCGCCAGCAGCTCTACAGGGCTCCCTGGCTCTGGGGCCAACGTCCTGACTTTC.

In regard to this clone: The same CDR3 arises from other DNA sequences in this sample as well. This rearrangement joins TRBV5-4 to TRBJ1-1, with D possibly being TRBD1 (5 bases). This CDR3 has 15 residues. Trimming left V 0 bases short and J 4 bases short, with 13 bases between. Germline-derived CDR1 and CDR2 are SGHNT and YYREEE (reference sequence). The DNA for the CDR3 is TGTGCCAGCAGCTTGGTTGGGGGGGGGAGCACTGAAGCTTTCTTT. This encodes CASSLVGGGSTEAFF. The whole variable domain, filled in from reference TRBV5-4 and TRBJ1-1, reads ETGVTQSPTHLIKTRGQQVTLRCSSQSGHNTVSWYQQALGQGPQFIFQYYREEENGRGNFPPRFSGLQFPNYSSELNVNALELDDSALYLCASSLVGGGSTEAFFGQGTRLTVV.

As DNA, the CDR3 is TGCGCCAGCGGGACAGCCCTTCTGACTGAAGCTTTCTTT. Translation: CASGTALLTEAFF. The chain combines TRBV5-1 with TRBJ1-1, with 7 bases lining up with TRBD1. The CDR3 runs to 13 residues. Germline lookup yields CDR1 SGHRS and CDR2 YFSETQ. V lost 7 bases and J lost 5; bases outside the gene matches: 8.